These T cell receptor beta chains were read from a single sample in a study of cytomegalovirus exposure and HLA in healthy donors. The repertoire was sequenced with immunoSEQ multiplex PCR; TCRdb's copy has only in-frame clones and lacks some. Of about 110,000 clones detected, approximately 88% appear once; the ten largest clones hold approximately 1.5%. The sample taken for sequencing was PBMCs. All receptors derive from a woman under 40 in good health and CMV-seropositive. CDR3s include the opening cysteine and the closing phenylalanine or tryptophan. The order of the fields is J gene, clone size, D gene, V gene, CDR3 DNA, CDR3 protein. D genes are given only for firm matches. The listing skips clone size in some rows; elsewhere it reads once, few, many or a size class.

j_call: TRBJ2-3; clone_size: once; d_call: .; v_call: TRBV9; cdr3_nt: TGTGCCAGCAATCCAGGGGTGGCCCCGACAGATACGCAGTATTTT; cdr3_aa: CASNPGVAPTDTQYF
j_call: TRBJ1-4; clone_size: .; d_call: .; v_call: TRBV9; cdr3_nt: TGTGCCAGCAGCGTCGGGGTGACTAATGAAAAACTGTTTTTT; cdr3_aa: CASSVGVTNEKLFF
j_call: TRBJ2-3; clone_size: .; d_call: TRBD2; v_call: TRBV12-5; cdr3_nt: TGTGCTAGTGGTTTGACCCCTAGCGGGCCGCGCCCTAGCACAGATACGCAGTATTTT; cdr3_aa: CASGLTPSGPRPSTDTQYF
j_call: TRBJ1-2; clone_size: .; d_call: .; v_call: TRBV6-5; cdr3_nt: TGTGCCAGCAGGGCACAGGGATTCGGGGATGGCTACACCTTC; cdr3_aa: CASRAQGFGDGYTF
j_call: TRBJ2-3; clone_size: .; d_call: TRBD2; v_call: TRBV2; cdr3_nt: TGTGCCAGCAGTGAATATAGCGGGGGCCGCACAGATACGCAGTATTTT; cdr3_aa: CASSEYSGGRTDTQYF
j_call: TRBJ1-1; clone_size: .; d_call: .; v_call: TRBV2; cdr3_nt: TGTGCCAGCAGGAAGGGGGGGTCCACTGAAGCTTTCTTT; cdr3_aa: CASRKGGSTEAFF
j_call: TRBJ2-6; clone_size: .; d_call: TRBD1; v_call: TRBV2; cdr3_nt: TGTGCCAGATCTAGAGGGACAGGGGTGGCTGGGGCCAACGTCCTGACTTTC; cdr3_aa: CARSRGTGVAGANVLTF
j_call: TRBJ2-7; clone_size: .; d_call: .; v_call: TRBV14; cdr3_nt: TGTGCCAGCAGCGGCCGGGACGGGAGCGTCCTACGGCAGTACTTC; cdr3_aa: CASSGRDGSVLRQYF
j_call: TRBJ1-5; clone_size: .; d_call: TRBD1; v_call: TRBV28; cdr3_nt: TGTGCCAGCAGTTTATTTAGCAGTAAAGGGACAGGAAAAACCGCCCAGCATTTT; cdr3_aa: CASSLFSSKGTGKTAQHF
j_call: TRBJ2-3; clone_size: .; d_call: TRBD1; v_call: TRBV7-2; cdr3_nt: TGTGCCAGCAGCAACCCACAGGGGGCAAGAGATACGCAGTATTTT; cdr3_aa: CASSNPQGARDTQYF
j_call: TRBJ1-2; clone_size: .; d_call: TRBD1; v_call: TRBV18; cdr3_nt: TGTGCCAGCTCACCGGAGACAGGGGGACCGGGGGGCTACACCTTC; cdr3_aa: CASSPETGGPGGYTF
j_call: TRBJ2-1; clone_size: .; d_call: .; v_call: TRBV4-3; cdr3_nt: TGCGCCAGCAGCCCGAAGCAGGGAGGCTCCTACAATGAGCAGTTCTTC; cdr3_aa: CASSPKQGGSYNEQFF
j_call: TRBJ2-7; clone_size: .; d_call: TRBD1; v_call: TRBV7-9; cdr3_nt: TGTGCCAGCAGCGGGACCAAACAGGGGAGCTCCTACGAGCAGTACTTC; cdr3_aa: CASSGTKQGSSYEQYF
j_call: TRBJ2-1; clone_size: few; d_call: .; v_call: TRBV2; cdr3_nt: TGTGCCAGCGGTAGAGTCTACAATGAGCAGTTCTTC; cdr3_aa: CASGRVYNEQFF
j_call: TRBJ2-1; clone_size: .; d_call: TRBD1; v_call: TRBV11-1; cdr3_nt: TGTGCCAGCAGCGGGGGCAGGGGGCCCCACAATGAGCAGTTCTTC; cdr3_aa: CASSGGRGPHNEQFF
j_call: TRBJ2-5; clone_size: .; d_call: .; v_call: TRBV4-3; cdr3_nt: TGCGCCAGCAGCCCATTCTGGACCCTGGGCGGAGGGTACCAAGAGACCCAGTACTTC; cdr3_aa: CASSPFWTLGGGYQETQYF
j_call: TRBJ1-4; clone_size: .; d_call: .; v_call: TRBV29-1; cdr3_nt: TGCAGCGTTGAACTTAGCGGGGGGCAGCGTGAAAAACTGTTTTTT; cdr3_aa: CSVELSGGQREKLFF
j_call: TRBJ2-7; clone_size: few; d_call: .; v_call: TRBV7-2; cdr3_nt: TGTGCCAGCAGTTCCGCGGACGAGCAGTACTTC; cdr3_aa: CASSSADEQYF
j_call: TRBJ2-5; clone_size: .; d_call: TRBD2; v_call: TRBV6-5; cdr3_nt: TGTGCCAGCAAAAAGAGCGGGGACGGACAGACCCAGTACTTC; cdr3_aa: CASKKSGDGQTQYF
j_call: TRBJ2-1; clone_size: .; d_call: TRBD2; v_call: TRBV10-3; cdr3_nt: TGTGCCATCAGTGCGTCGACTAGCGGAGGTAACAATGAGCAGTTCTTC; cdr3_aa: CAISASTSGGNNEQFF
j_call: TRBJ2-1; clone_size: once; d_call: TRBD2; v_call: TRBV5-6; cdr3_nt: TGTGCCAGCAGCTTGGGGACTAGCGGGAGAAACGGCTTCTACAATGAGCAGTTCTTC; cdr3_aa: CASSLGTSGRNGFYNEQFF
j_call: TRBJ2-5; clone_size: .; d_call: TRBD1; v_call: TRBV29-1; cdr3_nt: TGCAGCGTTGACAGGGGGCGAGAGACCCAGTACTTC; cdr3_aa: CSVDRGRETQYF
j_call: TRBJ1-3; clone_size: .; d_call: .; v_call: TRBV27; cdr3_nt: TGTGCCAGCAGTTTTGGGGGCCCTGGAAACACCATATATTTT; cdr3_aa: CASSFGGPGNTIYF
j_call: TRBJ2-1; clone_size: once; d_call: TRBD1; v_call: TRBV28; cdr3_nt: TGTGCCAGCACCCCACAGGGGGCGGTCAATGAGCAGTTCTTC; cdr3_aa: CASTPQGAVNEQFF
j_call: TRBJ1-1; clone_size: .; d_call: TRBD1; v_call: TRBV25-1; cdr3_nt: TGTGCCAGCCGGCCACAGGGGAAGAACACTGAAGCTTTCTTT; cdr3_aa: CASRPQGKNTEAFF
j_call: TRBJ1-4; clone_size: .; d_call: .; v_call: TRBV2; cdr3_nt: TGTGCCAGCAGGAACAGGGAAACTAATGAAAAACTGTTTTTT; cdr3_aa: CASRNRETNEKLFF
j_call: TRBJ2-2; clone_size: .; d_call: TRBD1; v_call: TRBV30; cdr3_nt: TGTGCCTGTTTATCCGGACAGGCGAACACCGGGGAGCTGTTTTTT; cdr3_aa: CACLSGQANTGELFF